Each of the 20 T cell receptor beta chains below was sequenced from the same sample in a study of T-cell memory formation after mild COVID-19. TCRdb re-analysed the 5' RACE reads in MiXCR, keeping a single row per CDR3 protein. The sample contains about 420,000 distinct CDR3 sequences, more than 20% of which appear only once. Sample: PBMCs or a T cell subset sorted from them (not recorded which). These TCRs come from an adult woman who had mild COVID-19 (a few samples of this study predate the infection). Cell type and time point are not known.

This rearrangement joins TRBV9 to TRBJ1-2; D perhaps matches TRBD1 (5 bases). From germline, CDR1 is SGDLS and CDR2 YYNGEE. V lost 3 bases and J lost 5, with 23 bases in between. The CDR3 runs 17 residues. In DNA form, the CDR3 reads TGTGCCAGCAGCGGGACCCGGGACCCCCCAGCAGGGTATGGCTACACCTTC. Its translation: CASSGTRDPPAGYGYTF.

This clonotype was picked up a small number of times. V is TRBV2 and J is TRBJ1-1, with D tentatively TRBD1 (5 bases). Between the trimmed V and J ends, which lost 2 bases and 1 base, there was a span of 11 bases. Per germline, CDR1 SNHLY and CDR2 FYNNEI. The CDR3 loop spans 15 amino acids. The CDR3 here is CASSETGAANTEAFF. DNA of the CDR3: TGTGCCAGCAGTGAAACTGGGGCCGCGAACACTGAAGCTTTCTTT.

The chain couples TRBV9 to TRBJ2-7; TRBD2 agrees at 7 bases. CDR1 and CDR2 from the germline V gene are SGDLS and YYNGEE. There are 14 residues in the CDR3. Trimming cost V 3 bases and J 6 bases; bases outside gene matches: 9. The CDR3 nucleotides are TGTGCCAGCAGCGAGCGGGGTTTCGGGGGCGAGCAGTACTTC. Protein: CASSERGFGGEQYF.

The V and J genes are TRBV12-3 or TRBV12-4 and TRBJ2-3; perhaps TRBD1 as D (6 bases). This CDR3 is built from 12 residues. With 5 bases removed from V and 9 bases from J, the gap between germline ends came to 12 bases. CDR3 coding DNA: TGTGCCAGCAGTCTGCACAGGGAAACGCAGTATTTT. Translating gives CASSLHRETQYF.

The chain has TRBV7-2 and TRBJ2-3; D tentatively reads TRBD1 or TRBD2 (5 bases each). The CDR3 is 17 amino acids. Trimming shortened V by 5 bases and J by 7 bases, and 25 bases separated the two germline ends. The germline V gene has CDR1 SGHTA and CDR2 FQGNSA. The CDR3 sequence: CASSLDNPGPRGYTQYF. DNA for the CDR3: TGTGCCAGCAGCCTGGATAATCCGGGACCCCGGGGTTATACGCAGTATTTT.

The chain links TRBV6-6 to TRBJ2-7, with 7 nucleotides matching TRBD1. Trimming removed 4 bases from V and 5 bases from J; junction bases left unmatched: 5. The CDR3 has 13 amino acids. Looked up from germline, CDR1 is MNHNY and CDR2 is SVGAGI (reference sequence). CDR3 nucleotide sequence: TGTGCCAGCAGTTTAGACACAGGGGACGAGCAGTACTTC. It is translated as CASSLDTGDEQYF.

The chain couples TRBV14 to TRBJ2-5, with 9 bases aligning to TRBD2. CDR1 is SGHDN, CDR2 FVKESK, per germline. Trimming cost V 0 bases and J 4 bases; bases outside gene matches: 6. The CDR3 runs to 16 residues. CDR3 bases: TGTGCCAGCAGCCAAGACAGCGGGAGGATCCGAGAGACCCAGTACTTC. Protein sequence: CASSQDSGRIRETQYF.

This clonotype occurred a few times. This chain uses TRBV6-6 with TRBJ1-3, with D perhaps matching TRBD1 (6 bases). The ends were cut back, 6 bases at V and 4 bases at J, with 16 bases in the middle. Germline values: CDR1 MNHNY, CDR2 SVGAGI (reference sequence). The CDR3 is made up of 15 amino acids. The CDR3 sequence is CASSRQAAPGNTIYF. The CDR3 DNA follows: TGTGCCAGCAGCCGACAGGCCGCCCCGGGAAACACCATATATTTT.

This chain links TRBV7-9 with TRBJ2-5; tentatively, D is TRBD1 (5 bases). CDR3 length: 15 residues. The V gene's germline CDR1 is SEHNR and CDR2 FQNEAQ (reference sequence). The V and J ends lost 5 bases and 5 bases respectively, with 18 bases between them. The CDR3: CASSRTDLGAETQYF. DNA for the CDR3: TGTGCCAGCAGCCGTACTGACCTTGGGGCTGAGACCCAGTACTTC.

The rearrangement joins TRBV5-6 to TRBJ2-7, with D tentatively TRBD2 (6 bases). This CDR3 is 15 amino acids long. From germline, CDR1 is SGHDT and CDR2 YYEEEE. Deletions cut 3 bases from V and 6 bases from J, with 19 bases between. The CDR3 sequence is CASSSGGTLKREQYF. In DNA, the CDR3 is TGTGCCAGCAGCTCAGGCGGGACTCTGAAGCGCGAGCAGTACTTC.

This clonotype has more than one count but fewer than ten. The V call is TRBV7-8, the J call TRBJ2-5; D unresolved. The germline gives CDR1 SGHVS, CDR2 FQNEAQ. V was trimmed by 5 bases and J by 8 bases, leaving 6 bases between them. The CDR3 is made up of 10 amino acids. In DNA, the CDR3 is TGTGCCAGCAGCCACCGTACCCAGTACTTC. As protein: CASSHRTQYF.

The CDR3 here is CASGFPGSSYEQYF. In DNA form, the CDR3 reads TGTGCCAGCGGATTCCCAGGGAGCTCCTACGAGCAGTACTTC. This rearrangement joins TRBV7-9 to TRBJ2-7, with D perhaps matching TRBD1 or TRBD2 (5 bases each). Germline assignment: CDR1 SEHNR and CDR2 FQNEAQ (reference sequence). V lost 8 bases and J lost 0, with 14 bases in between. CDR3 size: 14 residues.

At least ten counts were recorded for this clonotype. This chain joins TRBV4-3 and TRBJ2-1; D is possibly TRBD1 or TRBD2 (5 bases each). Trimming shortened V by 0 bases and J by 1 base, and 10 bases separated the two germline ends. This CDR3 is built from 16 residues. Germline CDR1 reads LGHNA; CDR2 reads YSLEER. The CDR3 loop reads CASSQEGDASYNEQFF. CDR3 DNA: TGCGCCAGCAGCCAAGAGGGGGACGCATCCTACAATGAGCAGTTCTTC.

This clonotype has just a few counts. V and J are TRBV7-9 and TRBJ2-7, with 8 bases fitting TRBD2. V lost 3 bases and J lost 3; bases outside the gene matches: 4. Germline V gene lookup returns CDR1 SEHNR and CDR2 FQNEAQ (reference sequence). This CDR3 has 14 residues. The CDR3 is CASSFTSGIYEQYF. The CDR3 coding sequence is TGTGCCAGCAGCTTTACTAGCGGCATCTACGAGCAGTACTTC. Variable domain in full (rest from reference TRBV7-9 and TRBJ2-7): DTGVSQNPRHKITKRGQNVTFRCDPISEHNRLYWYRQTLGQGPEFLTYFQNEAQLEKSRLLSDRFSAERPKGSFSTLEIQRTEQGDSAMYLCASSFTSGIYEQYFGPGTRLTVT.

This clonotype came up a few times. The rearrangement links TRBV12-3 or TRBV12-4 to TRBJ2-7; D perhaps matches TRBD2 (6 bases). V was cut by 3 bases and J by 11 bases, with 11 bases left in between. This CDR3 is built from 11 residues. In DNA form, the CDR3 reads TGTGCCAGCAGTTTGGGGGGATGGAAGTACTTC. This encodes CASSLGGWKYF.

This clonotype was seen a handful of times. One end of the junction is discordant with germline, which a read error may explain. In DNA form, the CDR3 reads TGTGCTAGCAGCCCCTTCCCACTAGGGCGGGAGGGCCCCATGGAGCAGTACTTC. It is translated as CASSPFPLGREGPMEQYF. The J gene is TRBJ2-7, the V gene TRBV7-7; 9 bases fit TRBD2. This CDR3 has 18 residues. Germline lookup yields CDR1 SSHAT and CDR2 FNYEAQ (reference sequence). Full variable domain (remainder filled in from reference TRBV7-7 and TRBJ2-7): GAGVSQSPRYKVTKRGQDVTLRCDPISSHATLYWYQQALGQGPEFLTYFNYEAQPDKSGLPSDRFSAERPEGSISTLTIQRTEQRDSAMYRCASSPFPLGREGPMEQYFGPGTRLTVT.

The chain employs TRBV6-6 and TRBJ1-2, with D unclear. CDR3 length: 14 residues. Germline V gene sequence: CDR1 MNHNY, CDR2 SVGAGI (reference sequence). V was shortened by 6 bases and J by 0 bases, with 11 bases between the two germline ends. The CDR3: CASRAVGTNYGYTF. In DNA, the CDR3 is TGTGCCAGCAGAGCCGTAGGGACTAACTATGGCTACACCTTC.

This clonotype has more than one count but fewer than ten. The V gene is TRBV12-3 or TRBV12-4, the J gene TRBJ2-2; tentative D call: TRBD1 (5 bases). V lost 7 bases, J lost 0 bases, and 9 bases lay in between. There are 14 residues in the CDR3. In DNA, the CDR3 is TGTGCCAGCAAAAGGACAACGAACACCGGGGAGCTGTTTTTT. The encoded protein is CASKRTTNTGELFF.

The CDR3 protein is CSAPGQRQSDTQYF. CDR3 DNA sequence: TGCAGTGCCCCGGGACAGAGGCAGTCAGATACGCAGTATTTT. V gene TRBV20-1 combines with J gene TRBJ2-3; 7 bases are shared with TRBD1. The CDR3 spans 14 residues. Germline lookup yields CDR1 DFQATT and CDR2 SNEGSKA (reference sequence). J was trimmed by 4 bases and V by 6 bases; bases with no gene match: 10.

The rearrangement links TRBV2 to TRBJ2-2; perhaps TRBD1 as D (5 bases). Looked up from germline, CDR1 is SNHLY and CDR2 is FYNNEI. The CDR3 contains 15 residues. Between the trimmed V and J ends, which lost 9 bases and 6 bases, there was a span of 20 bases. The CDR3 sequence: CASHLDTRPSGELFF. The CDR3 DNA follows: TGTGCCAGTCACTTGGACACGCGACCTTCCGGGGAGCTGTTTTTT. Supplemented by reference TRBV2 and TRBJ2-2, the full variable domain reads EPEVTQTPSHQVTQMGQEVILRCVPISNHLYFYWYRQILGQKVEFLVSFYNNEISEKSEIFDDQFSVERPDGSNFTLKIRSTKLEDSAMYFCASHLDTRPSGELFFGEGSRLTVL.